The following is a T cell receptor beta chain sequence with its context. Antigen: not known. Germline loops: CDR1 MNHNS, CDR2 SASEGT. CDR3 length: 13 residues. Trimming cost V 11 bases and J 9 bases, with 17 bases left between them. This table comes from immunoSEQ multiplex PCR, and its TCRdb copy is limited to in-frame clones, with some not included. The table has roughly 100,000 clones, about nine tenths seen once. These data originate in a study of graft-versus-host responses after intestinal transplantation. Turning to the study itself: The transplants performed in recipients were multivisceral, liver-intestinal, or isolated intestinal. Every recipient had anti-thymocyte globulin induction and two to four years of tacrolimus plus steroids.

Notes on the study in general: When patients had graft-donor T cell macrochimerism, their allografts held high graft-versus-host to host-versus-graft clonal ratios. Analysis identified GvH clones in recipient marrow, with some appearing first in ileum or blood.

The receptor was isolated from a human donor who was the organ donor for an intestinal transplant. The chain joins TRBV6-1 to TRBJ1-6; unclear D gene. The sequenced sample was unstimulated CD4+ T cells sorted from spleen or lymph node cells, obtained before transplant. The CDR3 DNA reads as TGTGCCGGACTAGGCAGCCTAGGTTCACCCCTCCACTTT. Residues: CAGLGSLGSPLHF.